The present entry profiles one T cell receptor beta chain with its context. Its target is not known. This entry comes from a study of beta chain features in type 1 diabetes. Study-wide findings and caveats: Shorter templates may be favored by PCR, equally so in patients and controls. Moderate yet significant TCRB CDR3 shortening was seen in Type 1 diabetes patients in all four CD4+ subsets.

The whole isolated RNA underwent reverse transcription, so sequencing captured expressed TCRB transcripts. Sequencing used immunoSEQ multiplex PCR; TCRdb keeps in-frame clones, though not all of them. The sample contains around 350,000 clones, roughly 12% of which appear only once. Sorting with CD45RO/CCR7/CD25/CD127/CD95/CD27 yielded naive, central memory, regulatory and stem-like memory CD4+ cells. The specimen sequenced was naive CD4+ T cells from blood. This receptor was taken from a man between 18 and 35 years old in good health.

The CDR3 DNA reads as TGCGCCAGCAGCCAAGACGGACAGCAAAGGGAAGCTTTCTTT. Its translation is CASSQDGQQREAFF. The chain recombines TRBV4-1 with TRBJ1-1, with D tentatively TRBD1 (6 bases). Germline V gene sequence: CDR1 MGHRA, CDR2 YSYEKL. Trimming stripped 0 bases from V and 8 bases from J, with 13 bases between. This CDR3 has 14 residues.